This TCR beta chain is from a study of identifying expanded T cells in peripheral blood (dated by TCRdb to the late 2010s). A note on the overall study: Technical replicates were generated by sequencing separate aliquots of the same genomic DNA pool, with four replicates compared pairwise.

No immune events, such as infections, were documented for the healthy donors during the collection period. Time-dependent variance in a beta-binomial model of T-cell clone differential abundance was calibrated using healthy-donor blood repertoires as a training cohort. There were roughly ten healthy donors in the training cohort, of whom 3 were female and 7 were male. The donors were between roughly 29 and 65 years old, with an average age of 43 years. Whole blood from each healthy donor was obtained from a commercial supplier and was collected at three time points about two weeks apart. Genomic DNA was extracted from unsorted whole blood for immunosequencing. Overall study results and their limits: Between technical replicates the binomial model flagged roughly 1.1 differentially abundant clones, whereas over about two weeks the binomial model flagged about 15 and over roughly 4 weeks approximately 20. The authors expected that over much longer intervals, such as months to years, biological variance in healthy repertoires might increase even further. The beta-binomial model significantly reduced the number of clones called differentially abundant and the false-positive rate across all healthy-donor time intervals. In all healthy donors, the variance in clone template counts between samples taken 2 to 3 weeks apart rose significantly as total template count increased.

TCRbeta CDR3 regions were profiled with the immunoSEQ Assay using bias-controlled multiplex PCR amplification of genomic DNA. From the authors' description of their analysis: The absolute abundance of each unique TCRbeta CDR3 region was quantified after sequences were collapsed and filtered. Differential abundance was assessed using a binomial (Fisher-equivalent) model and a beta-binomial model in which time-dependent variance fitted from healthy donors was added. Any clone with fewer than 5 combined templates was excluded, and a clone was called differentially abundant if its Benjamini-Hochberg FDR was below 0.01. Beta-binomial variance was modeled as a function of total template count across the two samples using the form v = (b*log(k)+a)^2. The immuneACCESS repertoire file appears here via TCRdb, limited to in-frame rearrangements. These files lack a portion of the clones; in checked studies, under half of the deficit traces to unresolved V genes, and the cause of the others is not known. The V and J calls and clone size are taken from that table; D and trimming were inferred from the DNA. The sample table holds about 85,000 clones, of which 88% were seen once. The ten largest make up around 20% of the sample.

Of note for this clone: It lacks a known antigen. No base quality values were provided; no much bigger clone lies one nucleotide off.

The TCR comes from a person aged 18 to 75 in good health. Sequencing input: blood.

This receptor has the CDR3 CASSLGNTHTEAFF. Here is the DNA: TGTGCCAGCAGTTTGGGCAATACCCACACTGAAGCTTTCTTT. The rearranged chain carries TRBV28 and TRBJ1-1, with no reliable assignment of the D segment. Reading the germline V gene gives CDR1 MDHEN and CDR2 SYDVKM. Reading from cysteine to phenylalanine, the CDR3 counts 14 amino acids. Only the CDR3 DNA is retained, 42 bases long and in frame from the first base. At the junction V is shortened by 3 bases and J by 3 bases, with 11 bases in between.